This T cell receptor beta chain was retrieved from a study of shared clonotypes between healthy human individuals. Whole-study results and caveats: Donor clonotype sharing was expected to depend on sequencing depth. In general, naive subsets displayed greater estimated richness than memory subsets did.

Worth noting for this clone: What it recognizes is unknown.

The naive CD8 fraction comprised CD45RO-negative cells positively selected for CCR7 and excluded terminally differentiated effector memory CD45RA+ cells. At a deep level, the assay was run. In the original analysis: As immunoSEQ supplied junction-only sequences (without quality scores), filtering differed. The data were produced by immunoSEQ multiplex PCR, yet TCRdb's version contains in-frame clones alone and is incomplete. From that table come the V and J calls and clone size; the DNA was used to work out D and trimming. The sample has around 2,000,000 clones; about 95% are singletons. Looked up from germline, CDR1 is SEHNR and CDR2 is FQNEAQ (reference sequence). The CDR3 runs 14 residues. Between the trimmed V and J ends, which lost 5 bases and 4 bases, there was a span of 13 bases.

Sequenced: naive CD8+ T cells sorted from blood. This rearrangement joins TRBV7-9 to TRBJ2-3, with D uncertain. This clonotype was obtained from a man aged 18 to 29 in good health. The CDR3 region has the DNA TGTGCCAGCAGCCAAGACTCAGCTTCAGATACGCAGTATTTT. Translating gives CASSQDSASDTQYF.